This T cell receptor (beta chain) came from a study of shared clonotypes between healthy human individuals. Study-wide results and limits: Relative to memory subsets, naive subsets generally showed larger estimated richness.

The V and J ends lost 2 bases and 7 bases, in that order; junction bases with no gene match: 5. This CDR3 is built from 15 residues. The germline V gene encodes CDR1 MNHNY and CDR2 SVGAGI (reference sequence). Authors' analysis steps: Filtering was not the same, since immunoSEQ gave junction-only sequences without quality scores. Measured with immunoSEQ multiplex PCR; TCRdb has only the in-frame clones, and not every one. V, J and clone size are taken as reported in that table, and D and trimming were inferred from the DNA itself. The sample records some 2,400,000 clones, approximately 96% being singletons. With regard to this clone: What it binds is not known.

The clonotype originates from a man between 18 and 29 years old in good health. Sequencing was performed on naive CD4+ T cells sorted from blood. Subset given: CD45RA+ positively selected. V is TRBV6-6 and J is TRBJ2-7, with 13 bases fitting TRBD2. CDR3 sequence reads: CASSYTGTSGVEQYF. As DNA, the CDR3 is TGTGCCAGCAGTTACACCGGGACTAGCGGGGTTGAGCAGTACTTC.